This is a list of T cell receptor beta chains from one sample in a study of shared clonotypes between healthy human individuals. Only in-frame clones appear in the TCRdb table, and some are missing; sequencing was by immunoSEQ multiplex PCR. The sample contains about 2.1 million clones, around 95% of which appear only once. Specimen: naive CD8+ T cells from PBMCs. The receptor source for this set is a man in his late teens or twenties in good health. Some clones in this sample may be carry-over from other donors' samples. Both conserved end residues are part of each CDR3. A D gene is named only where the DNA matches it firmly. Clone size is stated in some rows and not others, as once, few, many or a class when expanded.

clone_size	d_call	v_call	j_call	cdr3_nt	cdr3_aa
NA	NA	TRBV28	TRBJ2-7	TGTGCCAGCAGTTTCGGGCTAGCAGACTACGAGCAGTACTTC	CASSFGLADYEQYF
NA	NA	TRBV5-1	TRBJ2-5	TGCGCCAGCAGCTTGGCGCCGCTAGCGACAGTCCAAGAGACCCAGTACTTC	CASSLAPLATVQETQYF
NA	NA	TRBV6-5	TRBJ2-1	TGTGCCAGCAGTTACGGGGGCGCAGATGAGCAGTTCTTC	CASSYGGADEQFF
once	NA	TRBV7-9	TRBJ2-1	TGTGCCAGCAGCCGTGGCTCGACCTTCGCTGAGCAGTTCTTC	CASSRGSTFAEQFF
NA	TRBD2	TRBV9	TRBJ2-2	TGTGCCAGCAGCTTCCGACTAGCGGGAGGCACCGGGGAGCTGTTTTTT	CASSFRLAGGTGELFF
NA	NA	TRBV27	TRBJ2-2	TGTGCCAGCAGTCCTAGATCAGGCACCGGGGAGCTGTTTTTT	CASSPRSGTGELFF
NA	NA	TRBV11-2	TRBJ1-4	TGTGCCAGCAGCCAATACAGGGCGACTAATGAAAAACTGTTTTTT	CASSQYRATNEKLFF
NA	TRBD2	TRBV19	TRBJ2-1	TGTGCCAGTAGTATTTACCCTTCTCGGAGCGGGAGGGAGCAGTTCTTC	CASSIYPSRSGREQFF
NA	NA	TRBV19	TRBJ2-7	TGTGCCAGTAGTATAGCCGCGGGCTACGAGCAGTACTTC	CASSIAAGYEQYF
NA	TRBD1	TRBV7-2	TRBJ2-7	TGTGCCAGCAGCCCGCGACAGGGTAATTACGAGCAGTACTTC	CASSPRQGNYEQYF